This T cell receptor (beta chain) was identified during a study of T cell changes during pregnancy in multiple sclerosis. Using immunoSEQ multiplex PCR, the repertoire was profiled, and TCRdb retains in-frame clones only, with some absent. The data contain fewer than 45,000 clones, about nine tenths of them singletons. The germline V gene encodes CDR1 SGHKS and CDR2 YYEKEE (reference sequence). V gave up 4 bases and J gave up 4 bases, with 18 bases separating them. This CDR3 is 16 amino acids long. This rearrangement joins TRBV5-5 to TRBJ1-5, with D unclear. The TCR originated in a female donor in good health, enrolled as a control in a pregnancy study. Sequencing used peripheral blood, obtained in the third trimester of pregnancy. This chain's CDR3 is CASSLSAGNFNQPQHF. The CDR3 DNA follows: TGTGCCAGCAGCCTGAGTGCCGGGAATTTTAATCAGCCCCAGCATTTT.